This TCR beta chain was identified in a study of shared clonotypes between healthy human individuals. The donor cohort consisted entirely of Caucasian adults residing in Nashville, Tennessee. Germline V gene data show CDR1 as SGHTA and CDR2 as FQGNSA. The CDR3 runs 15 residues. With 2 bases removed from V and 3 bases from J, the gap between germline ends came to 13 bases. Profiling relied on immunoSEQ multiplex PCR, and the TCRdb table lists in-frame clones only, not all of them. Of roughly 2.2 million clones listed, 85% to 95% are singletons. This sequence joins TRBV7-2 and TRBJ1-1, with D uncertain. Sequencing was performed on naive CD4+ T cells from PBMCs. Specified subset: CD45RA+ positively selected. The TCR comes from a man aged 18 to 29 in good health. Some clones in this sample may be carry-over from other donors' samples. The CDR3 loop reads CASSLQRAVDTEAFF. The DNA for the CDR3 is TGTGCCAGCAGCTTACAGAGGGCGGTGGACACTGAAGCTTTCTTT.